This TCR beta chain stems from a study of OX40 agonist ivuxolimab in advanced cancers. About the study as a whole: Ivuxolimab, which targeted the costimulatory receptor OX40 (CD134), was an agonistic, fully human IgG2 monoclonal antibody. Intravenous ivuxolimab was administered to patients every 2 weeks at six dose levels: 0.01, 0.1, 0.3, 1.5, 3 and 10 mg/kg. Among the roughly 52 dose-escalation patients, around 19 had hepatocellular carcinoma, 15 or so melanoma, 9 renal cell carcinoma and 9 head and neck cancer. In the dose-escalation cohort, roughly 80% of patients were male, and the mean age was around 60 years, with a range of about 23 to 80. Patients were allowed to have had prior anti-PD-1, anti-PD-L1 or anti-CTLA-4 therapy, and approximately 39% of the dose-escalation patients had been treated with checkpoint inhibitors. Partial responses were achieved by three dose-escalation patients, of whom one had hepatocellular carcinoma and two had cutaneous melanoma. Peripheral TCRbeta sequencing aimed to test whether ivuxolimab altered TCR sequence diversity and caused clonal T-cell expansion. The paper reports the monotherapy dose-escalation portion (N = 52 patients) of the phase I ivuxolimab trial. Study-level results and caveats: Low levels of normalized T-cell clonal expansion were also seen in some patients who did not respond. In partial responders in the 0.1-3.0 mg/kg groups, normalized peripheral clonal expansion was found to be among the lowest, especially among CD8+ T cells. Antigen specificity was not determined for the clonally expanded peripheral T cells. At doses of 0.1 to 3.0 mg/kg, clonal expansion of both CD4+ and CD8+ blood T cells was observed from baseline to week 6. On average, CD8+ T cells showed more expanded clones than CD4+ T cells after ivuxolimab.

Turning to this clone: It has no known antigen specificity. Per-nucleotide qualities are absent, and no much larger clonotype sits a single base away.

For sequencing of the TCRbeta CDR3 region, genomic DNA was extracted from the sorted cells. The immunoSEQ Assay was used for sequencing of TCRbeta CDR3 regions. TCRdb obtained this table from immuneACCESS and retained in-frame rearrangements with V and J assigned. These tables miss some clones; where compared with another copy, unresolved V genes account for less than half of the shortfall, and the remainder is unexplained. Counted in this sample were some 70,000 clones; 87% of them appeared once. The ten biggest clones cover around 2.7% of the sample. The trial excluded patients who had a history of autoimmune disease or who were on systemic immunosuppression. Peripheral blood for TCR sequencing was collected from all dose cohorts at baseline, on cycle 4 day 1, and on cycle 7 day 1. The samples were taken from a phase I, first-in-human, multicenter, open-label dose-escalation trial of ivuxolimab. Adults with locally advanced or metastatic melanoma, renal cell carcinoma, hepatocellular carcinoma or head and neck squamous cell carcinoma were enrolled in the trial. CD4+ and CD8+ T cells were sorted separately from peripheral blood before TCR sequencing.

The receptor's source is an adult with an advanced solid tumor such as melanoma, head and neck, liver or kidney cancer. The sample consisted of CD4+ or CD8+ T cells sorted from blood, taken in a trial of the OX40 agonist ivuxolimab.

The DNA sequence follows: TGTGCCAGCAGCGGGCCTCGGGACTCCCCTAGCTACGAGCAGTACTTC. It specifies CASSGPRDSPSYEQYF. The chain is assembled from TRBV7-9 and TRBJ2-7; the D segment could be TRBD2, given 6 matching bases. Per the germline V gene (reference sequence), SEHNR is the CDR1 and FQNEAQ is the CDR2. The CDR3 contains 16 residues, cysteine and phenylalanine counted. Just the 48-base CDR3 DNA is kept, in frame starting at base 1. The junction carries 20 bases between V and J, which are trimmed by 5 bases and 3 bases respectively.